The 29 T cell receptor beta chains in this list originate from one sample, sequenced in a study of T cell clones after liver transplantation. Profiling relied on immunoSEQ multiplex PCR, and the TCRdb table lists in-frame clones only, not all of them. The data contain under 130,000 clones, approximately 79% of them seen just once; the ten biggest clones take up roughly 2.8%. Source: CD4+ T cells from blood, taken around 48 months after liver transplant. The source is a human patient who received a liver transplant. Some T cells may have originated in the graft donor.

V is TRBV10-2 and J is TRBJ2-3; 7 bases match TRBD2. CDR3 length: 15 residues. Losses at the gene ends were 7 bases for V and 3 bases for J; bases not matched to a gene: 10. Germline V gives CDR1 WSHSY, CDR2 SAAADI. CDR3 sequence reads: CASTARGSRTDTQYF. The CDR3, as DNA: TGCGCCAGCACCGCTCGCGGGAGTAGGACAGATACGCAGTATTTT.

The rearrangement joins TRBV7-8 to TRBJ2-3; TRBD2 matches 14 bases. The CDR3 is 16 amino acids. Trimming cost V 2 bases and J 5 bases; bases outside gene matches: 3. Germline CDR1 is SGHVS and CDR2 is FQNEAQ. Here the CDR3 reads CASSLRLAGGGDTQYF. In DNA form, the CDR3 reads TGTGCCAGCAGCTTAAGACTAGCGGGAGGGGGAGATACGCAGTATTTT.

V and J are TRBV18 and TRBJ2-7; 7 positions match TRBD1. This CDR3 is 13 amino acids long. Looked up from germline, CDR1 is KGHSH and CDR2 is LQKENI. The V segment lost 4 bases and the J segment 2 bases; nucleotides outside the gene matches: 2. The CDR3 sequence is CASSRGQTYEQYF. DNA of the CDR3: TGTGCCAGCTCACGGGGACAGACCTACGAGCAGTACTTC.

The V gene is TRBV11-3, the J gene TRBJ2-5, with D perhaps given as TRBD1 or TRBD2 (6 bases each). The germline gives CDR1 SGHNT, CDR2 YENEEA. V gave up 1 base and J gave up 3 bases, with 18 bases separating them. This CDR3 is 17 amino acids long. In DNA, the CDR3 is TGTGCCAGCAGCTTAGGGACCCTAGGGGGGCGCGAAGAGACCCAGTACTTC. It specifies CASSLGTLGGREETQYF. Complete variable domain (other parts from reference TRBV11-3 and TRBJ2-5): EAGVVQSPRYKIIEKKQPVAFWCNPISGHNTLYWYLQNLGQGPELLIRYENEEAVDDSQLPKDRFSAERLKGVDSTLKIQPAELGDSAVYLCASSLGTLGGREETQYFGPGTRLLVL.

The rearrangement links TRBV5-1 to TRBJ2-2; the D gene is possibly TRBD2 (7 bases). V was trimmed by 4 bases and J by 5 bases, leaving 12 bases between them. This CDR3 contains 14 residues. Per germline, CDR1 SGHRS and CDR2 YFSETQ. The CDR3, as DNA: TGCGCCAGCAGCCCGGAGGGGGGGACCGGGGAGCTGTTTTTT. Translation gives CASSPEGGTGELFF.

The chain is built from TRBV18 and TRBJ1-4; tentatively, D is TRBD1 (5 bases). Trimming took off 6 bases at V and 6 bases at J, with 14 bases between the two ends. CDR3 length equals 14 residues. The germline gives CDR1 KGHSH, CDR2 LQKENI. The CDR3 DNA follows: TGTGCCAGCTCCCGACTGTGGGGGGATGAAAAACTGTTTTTT. As protein: CASSRLWGDEKLFF.

The chain combines TRBV29-1 with TRBJ1-4; D ambiguous. Germline assignment: CDR1 SQVTM and CDR2 ANQGSEA. The CDR3 runs 12 residues. V was cut by 6 bases and J by 8 bases, with 13 bases left in between. As DNA, the CDR3 is TGCAGCGTGAAGGGCCTCGGGGAAAAACTGTTTTTT. This encodes CSVKGLGEKLFF. Using reference TRBV29-1 and TRBJ1-4 for the parts outside the CDR3, the full variable domain is SAVISQKPSRDICQRGTSLTIQCQVDSQVTMMFWYRQQPGQSLTLIATANQGSEATYESGFVIDKFPISRPNLTFSTLTVSNMSPEDSSIYLCSVKGLGEKLFFGSGTQLSVL.

The chain is built from TRBV6-5 and TRBJ1-2; 8 nucleotides match TRBD1. The CDR3 covers 15 residues. The germline V gene encodes CDR1 MNHEY and CDR2 SVGAGI. V shed 6 bases, J shed 4 bases, and the junction held 10 bases outside the gene matches. CDR3 bases: TGTGCCAGCAGGCTATCATCCGACAGGGGCTATGGCTACACCTTC. Translating gives CASRLSSDRGYGYTF.

The rearrangement links TRBV6-5 to TRBJ1-4; D remains ambiguous. V was shortened by 5 bases and J by 8 bases, with 9 bases between the two germline ends. The germline gives CDR1 MNHEY, CDR2 SVGAGI. CDR3 size: 12 residues. CDR3 DNA sequence: TGTGCCAGCAGTATAGATCGAGAAAAACTGTTTTTT. Translated: CASSIDREKLFF.

The chain couples TRBV6-5 to TRBJ2-5; tentatively, D is TRBD1 (6 bases). CDR3 length equals 13 residues. The germline V gene encodes CDR1 MNHEY and CDR2 SVGAGI. V was cut by 3 bases and J by 5 bases, with 10 bases left in between. The DNA of the CDR3 is TGTGCCAGCAGTTATGGGGGCACGGAGACCCAGTACTTC. Its translation is CASSYGGTETQYF.

By share, this clone counts as medium-sized. The V gene is TRBV29-1, the J gene TRBJ2-7; D is undetermined. CDR1 is SQVTM and CDR2 is ANQGSEA in the germline V gene. Trimming left V 4 bases short and J 3 bases short, with 7 bases between. The CDR3 loop spans 11 amino acids. CDR3 DNA: TGCAGCGTTGCCGACAACTACGAGCAGTACTTC. It codes for CSVADNYEQYF.

V is TRBV7-2 and J is TRBJ1-1, with TRBD1 matching over 7 bases. CDR3 length: 13 amino acids. V was pared by 8 bases and J by 7 bases, with 10 bases of the junction left unmatched. The germline gives CDR1 SGHTA, CDR2 FQGNSA. CDR3 sequence reads: CASGFGQEYEAFF. DNA for the CDR3: TGTGCCAGCGGTTTTGGACAGGAGTATGAAGCTTTCTTT.

The chain uses TRBV5-1 and TRBJ1-2, with D perhaps matching TRBD1 (6 bases). Germline V gene data show CDR1 as SGHRS and CDR2 as YFSETQ. Trimming stripped 0 bases from V and 6 bases from J, with 9 bases between. The CDR3 totals 13 residues. The CDR3 coding sequence is TGCGCCAGCAGCTTGGCAGGGGCGGATGGCTACACCTTC. Translating it yields CASSLAGADGYTF.

This chain connects TRBV6-5 to TRBJ1-1; a weak D match, TRBD1 (6 bases). CDR1 is MNHEY and CDR2 is SVGAGI in the germline V gene. This CDR3 comprises 13 residues. Trimming took 4 bases from V and 6 from J, leaving 12 bases between them. CDR3 sequence reads: CASSLRGASEAFF. The DNA for the CDR3 is TGTGCCAGCAGTTTACGGGGGGCCTCTGAAGCTTTCTTT.

In its sample, this clone was seen a few times. The rearrangement joins TRBV19 to TRBJ1-5; perhaps TRBD1 as D (5 bases). The germline V gene encodes CDR1 LNHDA and CDR2 SQIVND (reference sequence). This CDR3 is built from 13 residues. Trimming left V 10 bases short and J 3 bases short, with 13 bases between. CDR3 residues: CAISRGANQPQHF. The CDR3 nucleotides are TGTGCCATAAGTAGGGGCGCCAATCAGCCCCAGCATTTT.

The chain joins TRBV6-1 to TRBJ1-1; a weak D match, TRBD1 (6 bases). V lost 4 bases to trimming and J lost 0 bases, with 15 bases between them. Germline lookup yields CDR1 MNHNS and CDR2 SASEGT. CDR3 size: 16 residues. The chain's CDR3 is CASSVLQGAMNTEAFF. As DNA, the CDR3 is TGTGCCAGCAGTGTCCTACAGGGTGCCATGAACACTGAAGCTTTCTTT.

The chain combines TRBV6-5 with TRBJ2-1; 7 nucleotides match TRBD1. With 0 bases clipped from V and 8 bases from J, the junction kept 7 bases outside the gene matches. The germline gives CDR1 MNHEY, CDR2 SVGAGI. This CDR3 spans 15 amino acids. CDR3 sequence: CASSYSTAQGDEQFF. CDR3 coding DNA: TGTGCCAGCAGTTACTCAACGGCGCAGGGGGATGAGCAGTTCTTC.

This rearrangement joins TRBV21-1 to TRBJ2-1; the tabulated D call, TRBD2, remains unverified against the DNA. TRBV21-1 corresponds to a pseudogene. The CDR3 is 13 residues long. The CDR3 DNA reads TGTGCCAGCAGCAAAGGCGGTGCGAATGAGCAGTTCTTC. It translates to CASSKGGANEQFF.

The rearrangement links TRBV19 to TRBJ2-3, with no clear D. From germline, CDR1 is LNHDA and CDR2 SQIVND (reference sequence). V lost 1 base, J lost 1 base, and 9 bases lay in between. The CDR3 extends over 15 amino acids. DNA of the CDR3: TGTGCCAGTAGTATAGCCCTCCTCGGCACAGATACGCAGTATTTT. Protein product: CASSIALLGTDTQYF.

The V and J genes are TRBV2 and TRBJ1-6, with D perhaps matching TRBD1 (6 bases). Trimming left V 7 bases short and J 4 bases short, with 11 bases between. Germline CDR1 is SNHLY and CDR2 is FYNNEI. This CDR3 region has 14 residues. The CDR3 spells CASTPQGYNSPLHF. The CDR3 DNA sequence: TGTGCCAGCACCCCACAGGGATATAATTCACCCCTCCACTTT.

The rearrangement uses TRBV5-1 and TRBJ2-7, with 7 bases matching TRBD2. Germline values: CDR1 SGHRS, CDR2 YFSETQ. The CDR3 covers 15 residues. The V gene end was trimmed by 0 bases and the J gene end by 2 bases; junction bases not matched to a gene: 5. The CDR3 sequence is CASSLGGTTTYEQYF. CDR3 nucleotides: TGCGCCAGCAGCTTGGGGGGGACTACGACCTACGAGCAGTACTTC.

CDR3 residues: CASSYSAGLQPQHF. The CDR3, as DNA: TGTGCCAGCAGTTACTCGGCAGGGTTACAGCCCCAGCATTTT. The genes are TRBV6-5 and TRBJ1-5, with D maybe TRBD1 (5 bases). Per the germline V gene, CDR1 is MNHEY and CDR2 is SVGAGI. The CDR3 sequence is 14 residues long. Trimming cost V 0 bases and J 7 bases, with 10 bases left between them.

This clone occurred a few times. This chain uses TRBV15 with TRBJ2-7; 9 nucleotides agree with TRBD2. Germline CDR1 and CDR2: LNHNV and YYDKDF (reference sequence). V lost 3 bases, J lost 5 bases, and 8 bases stayed unmatched. This CDR3 has 15 amino acids. CDR3 in amino acids: CATSSPGQREDEQYF. CDR3 nucleotide sequence: TGTGCCACCAGCAGTCCAGGCCAGCGGGAGGACGAGCAGTACTTC.

The chain links TRBV5-1 to TRBJ2-2; 12 nucleotides match TRBD2. With V trimmed by 6 bases and J by 3 bases, 6 bases remained unmatched. Germline V gene sequence: CDR1 SGHRS, CDR2 YFSETQ. The CDR3 is made up of 16 amino acids. The CDR3 bases are TGCGCCAGCAACCACCGGACTAGCGGGGACACCGGGGAGCTGTTTTTT. Its translation is CASNHRTSGDTGELFF.

The rearrangement links TRBV5-1 to TRBJ2-5; D perhaps matches TRBD2 (5 bases). V was trimmed by 7 bases and J by 4 bases, leaving 17 bases between them. Germline V gene sequence: CDR1 SGHRS, CDR2 YFSETQ. The CDR3 is 14 amino acids. CDR3 residues: CASGRGLGAETQYF. Written as DNA, the CDR3 is TGCGCCAGCGGCCGGGGTTTGGGAGCAGAGACCCAGTACTTC.

The chain carries TRBV4-1 and TRBJ1-2; a weak D match, TRBD1 (5 bases). V shed 0 bases and J shed 8 bases, with 19 bases lying between them. The germline V gene has CDR1 MGHRA and CDR2 YSYEKL. The CDR3 has 16 amino acids. This CDR3 is CASSQEGIQATGGYTF. For the CDR3, the DNA is TGCGCCAGCAGCCAAGAAGGAATACAGGCCACGGGAGGCTACACCTTC.

The V and J genes are TRBV5-8 and TRBJ1-2, with TRBD1 matching over 9 bases. Germline assignment: CDR1 SGHTS and CDR2 YDEGEE. The CDR3 has 16 amino acids. The J segment lost 1 base and the V segment lost 2 bases, leaving 6 bases of the junction unmatched. Here the CDR3 reads CASSLYGTGINYGYTF. The CDR3 nucleotides are TGTGCCAGCAGCTTATACGGGACAGGGATTAACTATGGCTACACCTTC.

The V gene is TRBV6-6, the J gene TRBJ2-1; 9 nucleotides align to TRBD2. Germline-derived CDR1 and CDR2 are MNHNY and SVGAGI (reference sequence). This CDR3 is built from 16 residues. V gave up 6 bases and J gave up 1 base; unmatched junction bases: 7. The CDR3 DNA sequence: TGTGCCAGCAGGATTAGCGGGAGCGGGTCCTACAATGAGCAGTTCTTC. As protein: CASRISGSGSYNEQFF.

The chain recombines TRBV2 with TRBJ1-1, with 10 nucleotides matching TRBD1. The CDR3 contains 13 residues. The V and J ends lost 9 bases and 6 bases, in that order; junction bases with no gene match: 7. Germline-derived CDR1 and CDR2 are SNHLY and FYNNEI. The chain's CDR3 is CASSRQGASEAFF. The CDR3 DNA sequence: TGTGCCAGTAGCCGACAGGGGGCTTCTGAAGCTTTCTTT.